The 32 T cell receptor beta chains listed next were all sequenced from one sample in a study of blood T cell repertoires in COVID-19 (dated by TCRdb to 2018 to 2021). The protocol used for the library was the immunoSEQ multiplex PCR assay. TCRdb retrieved this table from immuneACCESS and kept in-frame rearrangements only. Not all clones are present; in checked studies, unresolved V genes account for under half, and no reason is known for the remainder. Counted in this sample were fewer than 700,000 clones; 85% to 90% of them appeared once. About 8% of the sample is taken by the ten largest. The specimen was peripheral blood. These receptors were collected from a woman aged 50 to 65 with COVID-19, enrolled during active disease.

In DNA form, the CDR3 reads TGTGCCAGCAGTTTATCAAGGCAGGGCTCCTACGAGCAGTACTTC. Translation: CASSLSRQGSYEQYF. The chain employs TRBV28 and TRBJ2-7; D may be TRBD1 (5 bases). Looked up from germline, CDR1 is MDHEN and CDR2 is SYDVKM. The CDR3 length is 15 residues. Trimming cost V 1 base and J 0 bases, with 10 bases left between them.

V usage is TRBV2 and J usage is TRBJ1-2; TRBD1 aligns across 8 bases. Germline assignment: CDR1 SNHLY and CDR2 FYNNEI. J gave up 5 bases and V 2 bases, and 4 bases lay outside the gene matches. This CDR3 region has 14 residues. CDR3 in DNA: TGTGCCAGCAGTGAATCCAGGGGGCTTTATGGCTACACCTTC. It translates to CASSESRGLYGYTF.

The genes are TRBV2 and TRBJ1-1; a weak D match, TRBD1 (6 bases). The germline V gene encodes CDR1 SNHLY and CDR2 FYNNEI. The CDR3 sequence is 14 residues long. V lost 4 bases, J lost 4 bases, and 13 bases lay in between. CDR3 nucleotides: TGTGCCAGCAGTGGTAATACAGGGCGCACTGAAGCTTTCTTT. This sequence encodes CASSGNTGRTEAFF.

V and J are TRBV29-1 and TRBJ1-2, with D possibly being TRBD1 (5 bases). Germline CDR1 and CDR2: SQVTM and ANQGSEA. Trimming shortened V by 6 bases and J by 1 base, and 18 bases separated the two germline ends. The CDR3 totals 15 residues. As DNA, the CDR3 is TGCAGCGTGGGGGGAGAGGGGCGGAATAACTATGGCTACACCTTC. The encoded protein is CSVGGEGRNNYGYTF.

The chain has TRBV14 and TRBJ1-2; D possibly corresponds to TRBD1 (5 bases). V was shortened by 1 base and J by 5 bases, with 11 bases between the two germline ends. Germline assignment: CDR1 SGHDN and CDR2 FVKESK. CDR3 length: 14 residues. The CDR3 DNA reads as TGTGCCAGCAGCCAAGTCGGGGGTGGATATGGCTACACCTTC. Translation gives CASSQVGGGYGYTF. Complete variable domain (other parts from reference TRBV14 and TRBJ1-2): EAGVTQFPSHSVIEKGQTVTLRCDPISGHDNLYWYRRVMGKEIKFLLHFVKESKQDESGMPNNRFLAERTGGTYSTLKVQPAELEDSGVYFCASSQVGGGYGYTFGSGTRLTVV.

This clone was observed a single time. This chain joins TRBV7-9 and TRBJ1-5; D not resolved. The CDR3 is 12 residues long. Germline CDR1 reads SEHNR; CDR2 reads FQNEAQ (reference sequence). Trimming shortened V by 7 bases and J by 2 bases, and 6 bases separated the two germline ends. This chain's CDR3 is CASTTGNQPQHF. The CDR3 nucleotides are TGTGCCAGCACGACTGGCAATCAGCCCCAGCATTTT.

This sequence joins TRBV9 and TRBJ1-2, with D maybe TRBD1 (5 bases). The CDR3 extends over 14 amino acids. Between the trimmed V and J ends, which lost 4 bases and 5 bases, there was a span of 15 bases. Germline lookup yields CDR1 SGDLS and CDR2 YYNGEE. The DNA for the CDR3 is TGTGCCAGCAGCCCCACGAACACAGGTTATGGCTACACCTTC. Translating it yields CASSPTNTGYGYTF.

This clone was detected once. The chain links TRBV6-6 to TRBJ2-7; maybe TRBD1 (5 bases). The CDR3 is made up of 13 amino acids. V lost 6 bases and J lost 2, with 11 bases in between. Germline CDR1 is MNHNY and CDR2 is SVGAGI (reference sequence). The CDR3 protein is CASSLQVTYEQYF. DNA of the CDR3: TGTGCCAGCAGCCTACAGGTTACCTACGAGCAGTACTTC.

This rearrangement joins TRBV6-5 to TRBJ1-2; D ambiguous. The CDR3 has 11 residues. Looked up from germline, CDR1 is MNHEY and CDR2 is SVGAGI. V lost 10 bases, J lost 1 base, and 7 bases lay in between. The chain's CDR3 is CATVLNYGYTF. The CDR3 DNA sequence: TGTGCCACGGTTCTTAACTATGGCTACACCTTC.

This rearrangement joins TRBV19 to TRBJ1-6; TRBD1 aligns across 7 bases. J lost 7 bases, V lost 3 bases, and 3 bases had no gene match. Germline V CDR1 and CDR2: LNHDA, SQIVND (reference sequence). This CDR3 contains 14 residues. The CDR3 DNA is TGTGCCAGTAGTATCGGGACAGAGAATTCACCCCTCCACTTT. The encoded protein is CASSIGTENSPLHF.

This clone was detected a few times. The chain employs TRBV6-6 and TRBJ1-5; maybe TRBD1 (5 bases). The germline V gene has CDR1 MNHNY and CDR2 SVGAGI (reference sequence). V dropped 5 bases and J dropped 1 base, with 18 bases sitting between them. This CDR3 is 17 amino acids long. CDR3 nucleotide sequence: TGTGCCAGCAGTCGTACCTGGGGGGGAAGGAGCAATCAGCCCCAGCATTTT. Protein sequence: CASSRTWGGRSNQPQHF.

The rearrangement uses TRBV28 and TRBJ1-1, with 9 bases aligning to TRBD1. CDR1 and CDR2 (germline): MDHEN, SYDVKM. The CDR3 has 16 amino acids. V dropped 6 bases and J dropped 2; count of bases not matched to a gene: 10. CDR3: CASRIRDRATNTEAFF. The CDR3 DNA is TGTGCCAGCAGAATCCGGGACAGGGCGACAAACACTGAAGCTTTCTTT.

The J gene is TRBJ2-3, the V gene TRBV24-1, with 13 nucleotides matching TRBD2. Unmatched junction bases numbered 7, after V lost 4 bases and J lost 1 base. CDR1 is KGHDR and CDR2 is SFDVKD in the germline V gene. This CDR3 has 18 amino acids. This CDR3 is CATSDTSGGGGGTDTQYF. The CDR3 DNA follows: TGTGCCACCAGTGACACTAGCGGGGGGGGTGGTGGCACAGATACGCAGTATTTT.

The chain carries TRBV29-1 and TRBJ1-5; maybe TRBD1 (6 bases). This CDR3 contains 13 residues. The germline CDR1 and CDR2 sequences are SQVTM and ANQGSEA. Trimming removed 8 bases at V and 7 bases at J, with 18 bases between. The CDR3 is CSLRPRGEQPQHF. CDR3 coding DNA: TGCAGCCTTCGTCCCAGGGGTGAACAGCCCCAGCATTTT.

J is TRBJ1-4 and V is TRBV5-1, with D unresolved. Germline values: CDR1 SGHRS, CDR2 YFSETQ. The CDR3 runs to 14 residues. V lost 0 bases to trimming and J lost 3 bases, with 6 bases between them. CDR3 in amino acids: CASSLGRANEKLFF. Written as DNA, the CDR3 is TGCGCCAGCAGCTTGGGCCGGGCTAATGAAAAACTGTTTTTT.

Turning to this clone: In the same sample, other DNA sequences code for this CDR3. The rearrangement joins TRBV27 to TRBJ1-5, with TRBD1 matching over 8 bases. Unmatched junction bases numbered 4, after V lost 5 bases and J lost 4 bases. The CDR3 is made up of 14 amino acids. CDR1 and CDR2 from the germline V gene are MNHEY and SMNVEV (reference sequence). The CDR3 sequence is CASSPQGANQPQHF. In nucleotides, the CDR3 is TGTGCCAGCAGTCCTCAGGGGGCGAATCAGCCCCAGCATTTT.

The V gene is TRBV7-9, the J gene TRBJ1-1, with D possibly TRBD1 on 5 matching bases. The V and J ends lost 5 bases and 5 bases respectively, with 9 bases between them. The CDR3 sequence is 12 residues long. From germline, CDR1 is SEHNR and CDR2 FQNEAQ (reference sequence). The CDR3 loop reads CASSLRVTEAFF. CDR3 coding DNA: TGTGCCAGCAGCCTCAGGGTGACTGAAGCTTTCTTT.

This clone was counted once. The same CDR3 arises from other DNA sequences in this sample as well. This chain joins TRBV5-1 and TRBJ1-2; 10 nucleotides agree with TRBD1. CDR3 length: 13 residues. V shed 4 bases and J 4 bases; nucleotides not matched to a gene: 1. Germline V gives CDR1 SGHRS, CDR2 YFSETQ. CDR3 amino acids: CASSGQGGYGYTF. The CDR3 DNA follows: TGCGCCAGCAGCGGACAGGGGGGCTATGGCTACACCTTC.

The V gene is TRBV10-1, the J gene TRBJ2-3; the D is unclear. V was cut by 2 bases and J by 0 bases, with 3 bases left in between. In germline, CDR1 is WNHNN, CDR2 SYGVQD (reference sequence). There are 13 residues in the CDR3. CDR3 residues: CASSELSTDTQYF. In DNA form, the CDR3 reads TGCGCCAGCAGTGAGCTGAGCACAGATACGCAGTATTTT.

This clone was found a few times. This rearrangement joins TRBV19 to TRBJ2-1; D gene unclear. The CDR3 runs to 13 residues. Germline CDR1 reads LNHDA; CDR2 reads SQIVND (reference sequence). Trimming removed 3 bases at V and 4 bases at J, with 7 bases between. CDR3 sequence reads: CASSIPIYNEQFF. CDR3 DNA sequence: TGTGCCAGTAGTATCCCCATTTACAATGAGCAGTTCTTC.

This clone was counted a single time. The sample holds other DNA sequences that translate to the same CDR3. The V gene is TRBV19, the J gene TRBJ1-5; 7 bases match TRBD1. The V segment lost 3 bases and the J segment 1 base; nucleotides outside the gene matches: 3. The CDR3 extends over 15 amino acids. Germline CDR1 reads LNHDA; CDR2 reads SQIVND (reference sequence). CDR3 region: CASSIGTASNQPQHF. The CDR3 DNA is TGTGCCAGTAGTATCGGGACAGCGAGCAATCAGCCCCAGCATTTT.

The V call is TRBV30, the J call TRBJ1-2, with 8 bases identical to TRBD1. The germline gives CDR1 GTSNPN, CDR2 SVGIG (reference sequence). The CDR3 is 12 amino acids. The junction had 2 bases not matched to a gene; V was cut back by 5 bases and J by 3 bases. DNA for the CDR3: TGTGCCTGGGTGGACAGGGACTATGGCTACACCTTC. Translating gives CAWVDRDYGYTF.

The chain has TRBV10-3 and TRBJ2-5; 7 bases are a match to TRBD1. This CDR3 comprises 15 residues. Germline V gene data show CDR1 as ENHRY and CDR2 as SYGVKD. Trimming took 2 bases from V and 2 from J; bases not matched to a gene: 5. CDR3 in amino acids: CAISEGVGQQETQYF. The CDR3 nucleotides are TGTGCCATCAGTGAGGGGGTGGGACAGCAAGAGACCCAGTACTTC.

The rearrangement uses TRBV10-2 and TRBJ2-3; D uncertain. The CDR3 contains 10 residues. Trimming stripped 9 bases from V and 5 bases from J, with 6 bases between. CDR1 WSHSY and CDR2 SAAADI come from the germline V gene. CDR3 amino acids: CASSRDTQYF. The DNA for the CDR3 is TGCGCCAGTTCTCGAGATACGCAGTATTTT.

The chain links TRBV18 to TRBJ1-1, with D hard to call. This CDR3 spans 11 amino acids. CDR1 and CDR2 (germline): KGHSH, LQKENI. The V end lost 6 bases, the J end lost 3 bases, and 5 bases lay between the germline ends. The CDR3 protein is CASSYDTEAFF. Here the CDR3 DNA reads TGTGCCAGCTCGTATGACACTGAAGCTTTCTTT.

The V call is TRBV9, the J call TRBJ1-1; weak D call: TRBD1 (5 bases). This CDR3 is built from 13 residues. V lost 4 bases, J lost 4 bases, and 11 bases lay in between. CDR1 is SGDLS and CDR2 is YYNGEE in the germline V gene. CDR3 nucleotides: TGTGCCAGCAGCAGCCCGGGGGGCACTGAAGCTTTCTTT. The encoded protein is CASSSPGGTEAFF. Full variable domain (outside the CDR3, taken from reference TRBV9 and TRBJ1-1): DSGVTQTPKHLITATGQRVTLRCSPRSGDLSVYWYQQSLDQGLQFLIQYYNGEERAKGNILERFSAQQFPDLHSELNLSSLELGDSALYFCASSSPGGTEAFFGQGTRLTVV.

A single count supports this clone. The CDR3 DNA sequence: TGTGCCAGCAGCCACCCTCCGGGTGATTACGAGCAGTACTTC. This encodes CASSHPPGDYEQYF. This chain joins TRBV11-2 and TRBJ2-7; D not resolved. The germline CDR1 and CDR2 sequences are SGHAT and FQNNGV. CDR3 length equals 14 residues. The germline V and J ends were trimmed by 5 bases and 4 bases, with 15 bases remaining between them.

This chain uses TRBV5-5 with TRBJ2-1; 8 bases map to TRBD2. The trim removed 4 bases at V and 0 bases at J, leaving 3 bases unmatched. CDR1 is SGHKS and CDR2 is YYEKEE in the germline V gene (reference sequence). The CDR3 extends over 15 amino acids. The CDR3 DNA reads TGTGCCAGCAGCACCGGGACTAGCTCCTACAATGAGCAGTTCTTC. It translates to CASSTGTSSYNEQFF.

The chain recombines TRBV30 with TRBJ1-2, with a weak D call TRBD1 (6 bases). CDR1 is GTSNPN and CDR2 is SVGIG in the germline V gene (reference sequence). The CDR3 covers 14 residues. Trimming pared 3 bases from V and 3 bases from J, leaving 14 bases between. CDR3 DNA sequence: TGTGCCTGGAGGGAACAGGGAGTTGACTATGGCTACACCTTC. It codes for CAWREQGVDYGYTF. Using reference TRBV30 and TRBJ1-2 for the parts outside the CDR3, the full variable domain is SQTIHQWPATLVQPVGSPLSLECTVEGTSNPNLYWYRQAAGRGLQLLFYSVGIGQISSEVPQNLSASRPQDRQFILSSKKLLLSDSGFYLCAWREQGVDYGYTFGSGTRLTVV.

V gene TRBV2 combines with J gene TRBJ2-3; 9 nucleotides match TRBD2. CDR3 length: 15 residues. CDR1 and CDR2 (germline): SNHLY, FYNNEI. Germline trimming cut 8 bases from V and 4 bases from J; bases unmatched to any gene: 10. The CDR3 spells CASALGVAGADTQYF. CDR3 nucleotides: TGTGCCAGCGCCCTTGGGGTAGCGGGGGCAGATACGCAGTATTTT.

This chain joins TRBV6-6 and TRBJ2-6; tentatively, D is TRBD1 (5 bases). The CDR3 totals 16 residues. Germline CDR1 MNHNY, CDR2 SVGAGI (reference sequence). V shed 5 bases and J shed 4 bases, with 15 bases lying between them. The CDR3 nucleotides read TGTGCCAGCAGTAAGACAGTTCCCCGGGGGGCCAACGTCCTGACTTTC. This codes for CASSKTVPRGANVLTF.

The chain recombines TRBV5-1 with TRBJ1-2; 7 nucleotides agree with TRBD1. Per germline, CDR1 SGHRS and CDR2 YFSETQ. The CDR3 runs 14 residues. Trimming removed 4 bases from V and 4 bases from J; junction bases left unmatched: 7. CDR3 in amino acids: CASSPGTVFYGYTF. DNA of the CDR3: TGCGCCAGCAGCCCAGGGACAGTTTTCTATGGCTACACCTTC.